The present T cell receptor beta chain was sequenced within a study of T cell repertoires in cytomegalovirus infection. Study details: Recently described HLA-C-restricted plus well-studied HLA-B-restricted CMV epitopes were used. CMV infection together with matching HLA type was indicated by public TCR beta signatures.

As regards this clonotype: Its antigen is not identified.

The germline V gene has CDR1 SEHNR and CDR2 FQNEAQ (reference sequence). J lost 10 bases, V lost 4 bases, and 21 bases had no gene match. CDR3 length: 19 residues. TCRdb re-analysed the reads in MiXCR, keeping a single row per CDR3 protein. Of some 500,000 distinct CDR3 sequences in the sample, 33% are singletons; the top ten hold roughly 16%. Study-level results: CMV-specific HLA-C-restricted TCR beta clonotypes dominated the ex vivo response. Adding up the frequency of public TCR beta families identified people who carried CMV plus the relevant HLA.

This TCR was recovered from a human donor in good health (CMV status not recorded). Some clones in this sample may be carry-over from other donors' samples. The chain uses TRBV7-9 and TRBJ2-1, with 11 bases identical to TRBD2. Sequencing used cultured PBMCs, obtained from culture after CMV antigen stimulation. CDR3: CASSSHFKVVAGGDGEQFF. The CDR3 bases are TGTGCCAGCAGCTCCCATTTTAAGGTTGTAGCGGGAGGGGATGGGGAGCAGTTCTTC. The full variable domain, in which reference TRBV7-9 and TRBJ2-1 provide the parts outside the CDR3, is DTGVSQNPRHKITKRGQNVTFRCDPISEHNRLYWYRQTLGQGPEFLTYFQNEAQLEKSRLLSDRFSAERPKGSFSTLEIQRTEQGDSAMYLCASSSHFKVVAGGDGEQFFGPGTRLTVL.